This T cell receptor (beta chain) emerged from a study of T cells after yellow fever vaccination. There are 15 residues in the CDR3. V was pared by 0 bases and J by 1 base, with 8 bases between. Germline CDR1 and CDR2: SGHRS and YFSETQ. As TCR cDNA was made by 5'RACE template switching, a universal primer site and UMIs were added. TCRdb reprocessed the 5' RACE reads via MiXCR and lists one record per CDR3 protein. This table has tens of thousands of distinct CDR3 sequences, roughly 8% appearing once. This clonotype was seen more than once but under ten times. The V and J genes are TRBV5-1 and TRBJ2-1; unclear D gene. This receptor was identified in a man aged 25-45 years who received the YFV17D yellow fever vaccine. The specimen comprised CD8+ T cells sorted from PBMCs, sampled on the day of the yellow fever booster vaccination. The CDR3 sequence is CASSLVAGSYNEQFF. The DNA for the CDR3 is TGCGCCAGCAGCTTGGTAGCAGGATCCTACAATGAGCAGTTCTTC.